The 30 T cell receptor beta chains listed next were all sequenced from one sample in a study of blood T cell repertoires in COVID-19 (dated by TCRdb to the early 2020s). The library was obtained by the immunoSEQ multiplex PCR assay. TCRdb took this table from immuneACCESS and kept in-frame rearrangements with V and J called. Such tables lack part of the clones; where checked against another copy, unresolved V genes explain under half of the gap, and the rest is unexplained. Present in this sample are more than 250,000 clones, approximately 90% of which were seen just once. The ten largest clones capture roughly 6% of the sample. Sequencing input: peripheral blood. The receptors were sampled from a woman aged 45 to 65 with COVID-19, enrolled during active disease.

The CDR3 nucleotides read TGTGCCTGGGCCGACAGCTACGAGCAGTACTTC. It translates to CAWADSYEQYF. The V and J genes are TRBV30 and TRBJ2-7, with D perhaps matching TRBD1 (5 bases). Trimming removed 5 bases at V and 3 bases at J, with 8 bases between. This CDR3 spans 11 amino acids. Germline lookup yields CDR1 GTSNPN and CDR2 SVGIG (reference sequence).

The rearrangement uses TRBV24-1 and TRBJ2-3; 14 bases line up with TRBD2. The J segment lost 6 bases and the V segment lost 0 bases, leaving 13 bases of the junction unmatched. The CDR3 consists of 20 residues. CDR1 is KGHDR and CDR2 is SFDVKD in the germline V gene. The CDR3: CATSDLRGLAGGAGGDTQYF. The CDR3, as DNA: TGTGCCACCAGTGATTTGCGTGGACTAGCGGGAGGCGCAGGGGGGGATACGCAGTATTTT.

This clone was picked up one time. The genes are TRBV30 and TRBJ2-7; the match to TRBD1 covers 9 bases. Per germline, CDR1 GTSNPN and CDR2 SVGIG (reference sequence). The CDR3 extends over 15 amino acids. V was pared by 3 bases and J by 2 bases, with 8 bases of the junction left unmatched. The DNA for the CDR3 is TGTGCCTGGAGGGGACCGGGACAGGGTACCTACGAGCAGTACTTC. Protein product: CAWRGPGQGTYEQYF.

The CDR3 is CASSLPGRPVQHF. DNA for the CDR3: TGTGCCAGCAGTTTACCAGGGAGGCCGGTCCAGCATTTT. This chain uses TRBV28 with TRBJ1-5; TRBD1 might be the D (5 bases). This CDR3 has 13 amino acids. The V and J ends lost 2 bases and 12 bases respectively, with 14 bases between them. From germline, CDR1 is MDHEN and CDR2 SYDVKM.

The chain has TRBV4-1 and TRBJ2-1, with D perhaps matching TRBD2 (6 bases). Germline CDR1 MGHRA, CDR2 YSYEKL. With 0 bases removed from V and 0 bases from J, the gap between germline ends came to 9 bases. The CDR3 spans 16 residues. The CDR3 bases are TGCGCCAGCAGCCAAGAGGGGACTGCCTCCTACAATGAGCAGTTCTTC. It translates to CASSQEGTASYNEQFF.

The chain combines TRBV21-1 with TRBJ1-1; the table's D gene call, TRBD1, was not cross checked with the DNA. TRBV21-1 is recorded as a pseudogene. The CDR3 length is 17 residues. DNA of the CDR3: TGTGCCAGCAGCCCCCGAGGGAACAGGGTCTATCACACTGAAGCTTTCTTT. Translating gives CASSPRGNRVYHTEAFF.

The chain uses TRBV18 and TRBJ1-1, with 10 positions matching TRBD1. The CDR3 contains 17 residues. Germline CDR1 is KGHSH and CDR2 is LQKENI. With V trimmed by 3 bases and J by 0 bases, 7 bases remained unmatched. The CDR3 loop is CASSPGATGGLNTEAFF. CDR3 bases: TGTGCCAGCTCACCGGGGGCGACAGGGGGCCTGAACACTGAAGCTTTCTTT.

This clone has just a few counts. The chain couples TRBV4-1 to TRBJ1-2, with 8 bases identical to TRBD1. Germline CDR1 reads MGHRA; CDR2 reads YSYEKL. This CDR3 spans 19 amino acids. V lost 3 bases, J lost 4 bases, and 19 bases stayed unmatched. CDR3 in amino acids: CASSHPRLPDREKVYGYTF. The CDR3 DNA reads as TGCGCCAGCAGCCACCCCAGGCTCCCGGACAGGGAAAAAGTCTATGGCTACACCTTC.

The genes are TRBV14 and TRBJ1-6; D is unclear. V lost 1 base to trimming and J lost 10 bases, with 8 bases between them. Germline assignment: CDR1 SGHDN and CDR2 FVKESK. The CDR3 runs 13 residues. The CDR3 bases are TGTGCCAGCAGCCAAGTAACCGGGTCACCCCTCCACTTT. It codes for CASSQVTGSPLHF.

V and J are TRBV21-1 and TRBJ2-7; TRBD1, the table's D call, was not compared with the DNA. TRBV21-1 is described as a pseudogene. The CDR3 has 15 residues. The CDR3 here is CASHPRDRGRYEQYF. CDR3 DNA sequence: TGTGCCAGCCATCCTCGCGACAGGGGGCGTTACGAGCAGTACTTC.

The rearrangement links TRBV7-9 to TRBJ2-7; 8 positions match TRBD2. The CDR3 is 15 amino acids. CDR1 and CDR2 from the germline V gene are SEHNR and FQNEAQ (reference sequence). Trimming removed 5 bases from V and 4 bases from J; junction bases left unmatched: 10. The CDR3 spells CASSPGSSGSYEQYF. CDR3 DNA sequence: TGTGCCAGCAGCCCAGGGTCCAGCGGGAGTTACGAGCAGTACTTC.

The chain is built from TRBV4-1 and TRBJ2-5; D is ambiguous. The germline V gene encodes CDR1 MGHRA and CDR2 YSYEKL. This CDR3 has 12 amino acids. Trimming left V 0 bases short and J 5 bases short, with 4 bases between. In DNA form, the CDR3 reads TGCGCCAGCAGCCAAGATCAGGAGACCCAGTACTTC. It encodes CASSQDQETQYF.

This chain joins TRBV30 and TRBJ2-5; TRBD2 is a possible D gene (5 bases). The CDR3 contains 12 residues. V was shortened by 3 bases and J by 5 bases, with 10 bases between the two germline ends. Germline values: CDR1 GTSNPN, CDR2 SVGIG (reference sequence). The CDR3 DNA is TGTGCCTGGAGAGTGGGCGGGGAGACCCAGTACTTC. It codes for CAWRVGGETQYF.

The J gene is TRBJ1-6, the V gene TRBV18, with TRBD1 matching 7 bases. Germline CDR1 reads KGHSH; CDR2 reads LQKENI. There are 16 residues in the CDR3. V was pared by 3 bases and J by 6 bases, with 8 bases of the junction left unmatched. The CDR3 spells CASSPDSTGINSPLHF. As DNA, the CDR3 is TGTGCCAGCTCACCGGACTCGACAGGGATTAATTCACCCCTCCACTTT. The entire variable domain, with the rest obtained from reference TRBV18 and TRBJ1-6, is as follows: NAGVMQNPRHLVRRRGQEARLRCSPMKGHSHVYWYRQLPEEGLKFMVYLQKENIIDESGMPKERFSAEFPKEGPSILRIQQVVRGDSAAYFCASSPDSTGINSPLHFGNGTRLTVT.

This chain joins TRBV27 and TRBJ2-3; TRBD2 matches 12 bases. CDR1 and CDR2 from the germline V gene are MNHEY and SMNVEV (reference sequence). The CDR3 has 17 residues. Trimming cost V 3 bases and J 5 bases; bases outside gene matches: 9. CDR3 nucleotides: TGTGCCAGCAGTTTCCGGACTAGCGGGAAGGGTTTAGATACGCAGTATTTT. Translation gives CASSFRTSGKGLDTQYF.

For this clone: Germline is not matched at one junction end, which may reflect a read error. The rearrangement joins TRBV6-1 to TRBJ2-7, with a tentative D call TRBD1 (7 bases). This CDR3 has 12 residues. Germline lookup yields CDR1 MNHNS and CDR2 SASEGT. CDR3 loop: CASSEKQGRNLF. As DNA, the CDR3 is TGTGCCAGCAGTGAAAAACAGGGGAGGAATCTTTTC.

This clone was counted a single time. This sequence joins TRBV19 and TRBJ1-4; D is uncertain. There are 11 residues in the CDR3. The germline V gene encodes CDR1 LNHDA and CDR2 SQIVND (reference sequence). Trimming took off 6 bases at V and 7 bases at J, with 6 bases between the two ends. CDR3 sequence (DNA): TGTGCCAGTAGAATCTCTGAAAAACTGTTTTTT. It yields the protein CASRISEKLFF.

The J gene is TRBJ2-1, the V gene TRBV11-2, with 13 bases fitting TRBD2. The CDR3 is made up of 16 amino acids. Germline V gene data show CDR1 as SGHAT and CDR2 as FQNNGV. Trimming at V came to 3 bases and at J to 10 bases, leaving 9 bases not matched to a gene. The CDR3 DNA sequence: TGTGCCAGCAGCTTCCCCCCGGGACTAGCGGGAAAAGAGCAGTTCTTC. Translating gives CASSFPPGLAGKEQFF.

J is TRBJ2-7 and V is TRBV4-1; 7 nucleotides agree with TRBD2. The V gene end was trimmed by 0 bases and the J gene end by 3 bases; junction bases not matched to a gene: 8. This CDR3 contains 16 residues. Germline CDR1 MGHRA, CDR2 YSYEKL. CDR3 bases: TGCGCCAGCAGCCAAGATCAGAGCGGGATCCTCTACGAGCAGTACTTC. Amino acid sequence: CASSQDQSGILYEQYF.

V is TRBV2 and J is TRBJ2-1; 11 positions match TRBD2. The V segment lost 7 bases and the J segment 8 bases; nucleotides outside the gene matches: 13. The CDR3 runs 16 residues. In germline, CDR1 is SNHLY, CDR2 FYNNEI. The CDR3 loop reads CASTDPTSGSDYEQFF. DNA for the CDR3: TGTGCCAGCACCGACCCAACTAGCGGGAGTGACTATGAGCAGTTCTTC.

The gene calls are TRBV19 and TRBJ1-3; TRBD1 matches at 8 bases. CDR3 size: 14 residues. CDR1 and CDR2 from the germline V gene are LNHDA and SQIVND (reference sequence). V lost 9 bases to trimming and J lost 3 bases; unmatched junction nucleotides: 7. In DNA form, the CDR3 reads TGTGCCAGCAGACAGGGGATCGTTGGAAACACCATATATTTT. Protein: CASRQGIVGNTIYF.

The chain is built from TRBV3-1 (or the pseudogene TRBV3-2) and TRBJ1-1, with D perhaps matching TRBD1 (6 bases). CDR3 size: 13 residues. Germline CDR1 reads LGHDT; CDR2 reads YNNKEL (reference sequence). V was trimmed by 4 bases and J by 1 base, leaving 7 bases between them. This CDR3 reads CASSLGGNTEAFF. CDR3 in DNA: TGTGCCAGCAGCCTAGGGGGGAACACTGAAGCTTTCTTT.

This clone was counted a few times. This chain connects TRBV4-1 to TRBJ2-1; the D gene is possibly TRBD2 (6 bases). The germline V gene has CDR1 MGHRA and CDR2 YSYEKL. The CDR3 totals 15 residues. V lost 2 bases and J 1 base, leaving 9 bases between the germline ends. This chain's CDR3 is CASSQIADSYNEQFF. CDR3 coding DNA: TGCGCCAGCAGCCAAATAGCGGATTCCTACAATGAGCAGTTCTTC.

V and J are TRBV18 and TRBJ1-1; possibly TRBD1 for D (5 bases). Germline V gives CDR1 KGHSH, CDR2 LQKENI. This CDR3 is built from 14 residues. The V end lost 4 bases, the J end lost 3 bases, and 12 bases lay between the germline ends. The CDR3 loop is CASSRLGVDTEAFF. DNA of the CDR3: TGTGCCAGCTCACGGTTAGGGGTGGACACTGAAGCTTTCTTT. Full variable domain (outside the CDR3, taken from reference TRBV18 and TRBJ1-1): NAGVMQNPRHLVRRRGQEARLRCSPMKGHSHVYWYRQLPEEGLKFMVYLQKENIIDESGMPKERFSAEFPKEGPSILRIQQVVRGDSAAYFCASSRLGVDTEAFFGQGTRLTVV.

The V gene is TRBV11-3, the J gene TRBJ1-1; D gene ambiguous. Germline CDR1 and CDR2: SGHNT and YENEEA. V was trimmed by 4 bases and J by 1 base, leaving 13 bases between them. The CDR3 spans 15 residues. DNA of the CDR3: TGTGCCAGCAGCTCAACCGGGAATGCGAACACTGAAGCTTTCTTT. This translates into CASSSTGNANTEAFF. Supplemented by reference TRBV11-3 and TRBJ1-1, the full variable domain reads EAGVVQSPRYKIIEKKQPVAFWCNPISGHNTLYWYLQNLGQGPELLIRYENEEAVDDSQLPKDRFSAERLKGVDSTLKIQPAELGDSAVYLCASSSTGNANTEAFFGQGTRLTVV.

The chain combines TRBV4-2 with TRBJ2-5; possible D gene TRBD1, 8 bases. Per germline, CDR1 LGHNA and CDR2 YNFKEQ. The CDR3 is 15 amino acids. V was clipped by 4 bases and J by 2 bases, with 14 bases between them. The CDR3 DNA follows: TGTGCCAGCAGCCCCACAGGGGGGGCACAAGAGACCCAGTACTTC. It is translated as CASSPTGGAQETQYF.

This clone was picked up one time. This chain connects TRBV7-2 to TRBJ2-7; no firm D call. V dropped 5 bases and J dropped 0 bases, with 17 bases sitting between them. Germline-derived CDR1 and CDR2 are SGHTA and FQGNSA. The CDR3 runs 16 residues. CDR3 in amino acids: CASSPLVSASSYEQYF. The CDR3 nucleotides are TGTGCCAGCAGCCCTCTGGTCAGCGCTAGCTCCTACGAGCAGTACTTC.

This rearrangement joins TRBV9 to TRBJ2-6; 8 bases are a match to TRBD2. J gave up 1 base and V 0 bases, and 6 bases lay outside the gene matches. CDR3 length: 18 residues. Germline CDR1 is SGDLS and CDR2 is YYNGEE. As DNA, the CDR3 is TGTGCCAGCAGCGTAGACGGGAGGGATCGGTCTGGGGCCAACGTCCTGACTTTC. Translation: CASSVDGRDRSGANVLTF.

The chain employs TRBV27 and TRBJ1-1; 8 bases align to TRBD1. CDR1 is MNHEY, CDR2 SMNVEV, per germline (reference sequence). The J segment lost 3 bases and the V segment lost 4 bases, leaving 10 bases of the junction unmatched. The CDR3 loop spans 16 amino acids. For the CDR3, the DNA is TGTGCCAGCAGTTATGGTCCACAGGGGGTTGACACTGAAGCTTTCTTT. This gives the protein CASSYGPQGVDTEAFF.

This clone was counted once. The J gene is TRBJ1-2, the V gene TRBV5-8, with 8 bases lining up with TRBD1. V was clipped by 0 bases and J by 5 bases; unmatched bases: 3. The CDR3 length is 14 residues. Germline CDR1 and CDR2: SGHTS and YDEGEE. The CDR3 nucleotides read TGTGCCAGCAGCTTGGACAGGGGGTGGTATGGCTACACCTTC. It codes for CASSLDRGWYGYTF.